The next 20 T cell receptor beta chains were all read from a single sample in a study of T cell responses to AZD1222 COVID-19 vaccine. The method was immunoSEQ multiplex PCR; TCRdb's version includes in-frame clones alone and lacks a portion of them. Found here are 150,000 or so clones, 80% to 95% of them singletons; the top ten hold around 2.3%. The sample in question was peripheral blood, obtained on day 0 of AZD1222 vaccination. These receptors all stem from an adult in good health.

The chain links TRBV12-5 to TRBJ1-2; TRBD1 matches 8 bases. After removal of 0 bases from V and 8 bases from J, the junction contained 14 bases not matched to a gene. The CDR3 runs 17 residues. In germline, CDR1 is LGHNT, CDR2 FRNRAP. CDR3 in amino acids: CASGLVPPTTGARGYTF. The CDR3, as DNA: TGTGCTAGTGGTTTGGTACCCCCAACGACAGGGGCGCGGGGCTACACCTTC.

The rearrangement joins TRBV7-6 to TRBJ2-3, with D possibly TRBD2 on 6 matching bases. Trimming took off 5 bases at V and 2 bases at J, with 14 bases between the two ends. This CDR3 region has 15 residues. Germline lookup yields CDR1 SGHVS and CDR2 FNYEAQ. Written as DNA, the CDR3 is TGTGCCAGCAGCGAAAATAGCGGATCCACAGATACGCAGTATTTT. This codes for CASSENSGSTDTQYF.

This clone was seen only once. This chain links TRBV19 with TRBJ1-2; 9 bases agree with TRBD1. Germline V CDR1 and CDR2: LNHDA, SQIVND (reference sequence). V gave up 8 bases and J gave up 2 bases; unmatched junction bases: 12. The CDR3 spans 16 residues. The CDR3 sequence: CASRTEQGASNYGYTF. In nucleotides, the CDR3 is TGTGCCAGTCGCACCGAACAGGGGGCAAGCAACTATGGCTACACCTTC.

The chain uses TRBV6-5 and TRBJ2-6; D is unresolved. Germline-derived CDR1 and CDR2 are MNHEY and SVGAGI. The V end was cut by 4 bases, the J end by 0 bases, with 10 bases between. The CDR3 spans 16 residues. CDR3 nucleotides: TGTGCCAGCAGTTCCCTGATGGTCTCTGGGGCCAACGTCCTGACTTTC. It specifies CASSSLMVSGANVLTF.

Only one count was recorded for this clone. V usage is TRBV18 and J usage is TRBJ1-5; 7 bases fit TRBD1. This CDR3 has 15 residues. Per germline, CDR1 KGHSH and CDR2 LQKENI. V lost 3 bases to trimming and J lost 2 bases; unmatched junction nucleotides: 4. CDR3 bases: TGTGCCAGCTCACCGCAGGGGGAGGGCAATCAGCCCCAGCATTTT. Translating it yields CASSPQGEGNQPQHF.

The chain joins TRBV5-1 to TRBJ2-1; TRBD2 matches 11 bases. The trim removed 0 bases at V and 7 bases at J, leaving 6 bases unmatched. This CDR3 has 16 residues. Per the germline V gene, CDR1 is SGHRS and CDR2 is YFSETQ. CDR3: CASSLELAGGRNEQFF. The CDR3 bases are TGCGCCAGCAGCTTGGAATTAGCGGGAGGGCGTAATGAGCAGTTCTTC.

The chain is built from TRBV10-3 and TRBJ1-5, with 10 bases lining up with TRBD1. Trimming cost V 5 bases and J 7 bases; bases outside gene matches: 5. There are 14 residues in the CDR3. Germline CDR1 is ENHRY and CDR2 is SYGVKD. The CDR3 DNA is TGTGCCATCAGTAGAGGACAGGGGGAACAGCCCCAGCATTTT. It specifies CAISRGQGEQPQHF.

CDR3 protein: CASSLGAGLKQPQHF. In nucleotides, the CDR3 is TGTGCCAGCAGCTTAGGTGCAGGGTTAAAGCAGCCCCAGCATTTT. The chain uses TRBV7-2 and TRBJ1-5; TRBD1 might be the D (5 bases). CDR3 length: 15 amino acids. V lost 1 base to trimming and J lost 7 bases, with 14 bases between them. Germline CDR1 SGHTA, CDR2 FQGNSA.

The V and J genes are TRBV7-6 and TRBJ2-7; unclear D gene. The CDR3 covers 13 residues. Germline CDR1 SGHVS, CDR2 FNYEAQ. V shed 1 base and J shed 5 bases, with 9 bases lying between them. The DNA of the CDR3 is TGTGCCAGCAGCTTAGGACTCTCTAACGAGCAGTACTTC. Protein product: CASSLGLSNEQYF.

The chain recombines TRBV7-6 with TRBJ2-7; no firm D call. From germline, CDR1 is SGHVS and CDR2 FNYEAQ. V was shortened by 4 bases and J by 3 bases, with 16 bases between the two germline ends. CDR3 length: 15 amino acids. DNA for the CDR3: TGTGCCAGCAGCTCGTCAGGATTAAGGGACTACGAGCAGTACTTC. It codes for CASSSSGLRDYEQYF.

The CDR3 nucleotides read TGTGCCAGCAGAAAACTAGCGGGATCCTACAATGAGCAGTTCTTC. Translating gives CASRKLAGSYNEQFF. The chain employs TRBV2 and TRBJ2-1; 10 positions match TRBD2. Unmatched junction bases numbered 3, after V lost 6 bases and J lost 1 base. Per germline, CDR1 SNHLY and CDR2 FYNNEI. This CDR3 is built from 15 residues.

The chain combines TRBV3-1 (or the pseudogene TRBV3-2) with TRBJ2-2; D gene unclear. Germline assignment: CDR1 LGHDT and CDR2 YNNKEL (reference sequence). This CDR3 comprises 14 residues. The germline V and J ends were trimmed by 2 bases and 3 bases, with 7 bases remaining between them. Here the CDR3 DNA reads TGTGCCAGCAGCCAAATGGTGCACACCGGGGAGCTGTTTTTT. Encoded protein: CASSQMVHTGELFF.

J is TRBJ2-2 and V is TRBV4-1, with 7 bases that match TRBD2. CDR3 length equals 16 residues. V shed 1 base and J 4 bases; nucleotides not matched to a gene: 6. Germline lookup yields CDR1 MGHRA and CDR2 YSYEKL. CDR3 nucleotides: TGCGCCAGCAGCCAAGGGCGTCTAGCGGTCACCGGGGAGCTGTTTTTT. This translates into CASSQGRLAVTGELFF.

J is TRBJ2-5 and V is TRBV5-6, with D uncertain. The CDR3 is 12 amino acids. V lost 2 bases, J lost 9 bases, and 11 bases lay in between. Germline CDR1 SGHDT, CDR2 YYEEEE. The CDR3 bases are TGTGCCAGCAGCTTAACTCAGGCCCCCCAGTACTTC. This encodes CASSLTQAPQYF.

The rearrangement links TRBV20-1 to TRBJ2-1, with a weak D call TRBD1 (6 bases). CDR1 is DFQATT and CDR2 is SNEGSKA in the germline V gene (reference sequence). V gave up 3 bases and J gave up 1 base, with 10 bases separating them. The CDR3 has 14 residues. The CDR3: CSASRGHSYNEQFF. In DNA form, the CDR3 reads TGCAGTGCTAGTCGGGGACATTCCTACAATGAGCAGTTCTTC.

The chain has TRBV7-2 and TRBJ1-5; 8 bases match TRBD1. The junction had 2 bases not matched to a gene; V was cut back by 2 bases and J by 2 bases. This CDR3 is 15 amino acids long. CDR1 and CDR2 (germline): SGHTA, FQGNSA. This chain's CDR3 is CASSLWGQGNQPQHF. Written as DNA, the CDR3 is TGTGCCAGCAGCTTATGGGGACAGGGCAATCAGCCCCAGCATTTT.

Written as DNA, the CDR3 is TGTGCCAGTAGTCAACAGGACCCTGGGGCCAACGTCCTGACTTTC. It specifies CASSQQDPGANVLTF. V usage is TRBV19 and J usage is TRBJ2-6; a weak D match, TRBD1 (5 bases). This CDR3 has 15 amino acids. Germline-derived CDR1 and CDR2 are LNHDA and SQIVND (reference sequence). V was trimmed by 5 bases and J by 2 bases, leaving 10 bases between them. Using reference TRBV19 and TRBJ2-6 for the parts outside the CDR3, the full variable domain is DGGITQSPKYLFRKEGQNVTLSCEQNLNHDAMYWYRQDPGQGLRLIYYSQIVNDFQKGDIAEGYSVSREKKESFPLTVTSAQKNPTAFYLCASSQQDPGANVLTFGAGSRLTVL.

The chain carries TRBV10-3 and TRBJ2-3; either TRBD1 or TRBD2 may fit D (5 bases each). From germline, CDR1 is ENHRY and CDR2 SYGVKD. The CDR3 spans 15 residues. Trimming stripped 8 bases from V and 2 bases from J, with 17 bases between. The CDR3 coding sequence is TGTGCCATCCGAGGGACGGCAGGTAACACAGATACGCAGTATTTT. The encoded protein is CAIRGTAGNTDTQYF.

This chain links TRBV3-1 (or the pseudogene TRBV3-2) with TRBJ1-6; no reliable D call. CDR3 length: 14 amino acids. V lost 0 bases, J lost 13 bases, and 13 bases lay in between. In germline, CDR1 is LGHDT, CDR2 YNNKEL (reference sequence). CDR3 coding DNA: TGTGCCAGCAGCCAAGATGTAGGGAAGGGCCCCCTCCACTTT. It yields the protein CASSQDVGKGPLHF.

V is TRBV9 and J is TRBJ1-1, with 9 bases aligning to TRBD1. Trimming at V came to 6 bases and at J to 5 bases, leaving 5 bases not matched to a gene. CDR1 and CDR2 from the germline V gene are SGDLS and YYNGEE. The CDR3 covers 13 residues. CDR3 bases: TGTGCCAGCAACAGACAGGGGGGGACTGAAGCTTTCTTT. It encodes CASNRQGGTEAFF. Combining the CDR3 with reference TRBV9 and TRBJ1-1 gives the whole variable domain DSGVTQTPKHLITATGQRVTLRCSPRSGDLSVYWYQQSLDQGLQFLIQYYNGEERAKGNILERFSAQQFPDLHSELNLSSLELGDSALYFCASNRQGGTEAFFGQGTRLTVV.